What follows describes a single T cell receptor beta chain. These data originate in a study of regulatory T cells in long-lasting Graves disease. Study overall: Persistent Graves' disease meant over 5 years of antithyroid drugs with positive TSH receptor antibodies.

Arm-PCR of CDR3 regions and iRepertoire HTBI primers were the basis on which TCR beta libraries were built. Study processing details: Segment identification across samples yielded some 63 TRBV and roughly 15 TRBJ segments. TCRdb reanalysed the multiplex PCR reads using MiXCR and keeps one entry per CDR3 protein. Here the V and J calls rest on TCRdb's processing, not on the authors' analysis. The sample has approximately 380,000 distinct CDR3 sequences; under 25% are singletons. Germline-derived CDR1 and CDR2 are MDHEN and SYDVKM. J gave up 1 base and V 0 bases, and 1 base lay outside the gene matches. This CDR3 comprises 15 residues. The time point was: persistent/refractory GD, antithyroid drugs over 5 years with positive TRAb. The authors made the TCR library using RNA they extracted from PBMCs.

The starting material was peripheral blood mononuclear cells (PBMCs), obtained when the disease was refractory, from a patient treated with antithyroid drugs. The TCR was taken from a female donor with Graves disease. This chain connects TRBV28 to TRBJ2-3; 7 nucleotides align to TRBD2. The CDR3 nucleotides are TGTGCCAGCAGTTTATGGGCGGGAGGCACAGATACGCAGTATTTT. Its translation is CASSLWAGGTDTQYF.